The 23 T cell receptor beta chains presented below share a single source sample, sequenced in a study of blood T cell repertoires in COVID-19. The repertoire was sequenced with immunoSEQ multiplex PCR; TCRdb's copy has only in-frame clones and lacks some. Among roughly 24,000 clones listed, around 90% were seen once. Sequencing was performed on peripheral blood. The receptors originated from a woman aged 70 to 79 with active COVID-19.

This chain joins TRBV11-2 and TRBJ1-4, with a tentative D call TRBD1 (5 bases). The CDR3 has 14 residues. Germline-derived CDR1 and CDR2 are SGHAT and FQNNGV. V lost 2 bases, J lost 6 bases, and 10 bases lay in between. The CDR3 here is CASSLQGRDEKLFF. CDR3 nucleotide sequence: TGTGCCAGCAGCTTACAGGGTAGGGATGAAAAACTGTTTTTT.

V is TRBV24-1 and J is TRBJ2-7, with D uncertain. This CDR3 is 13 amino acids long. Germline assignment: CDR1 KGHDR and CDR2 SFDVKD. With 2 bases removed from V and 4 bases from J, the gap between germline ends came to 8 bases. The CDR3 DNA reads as TGTGCCACCAGTGATTCCCTTTCTTACGAGCAGTACTTC. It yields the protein CATSDSLSYEQYF.

CDR3 residues: CASSWGQGETQYF. In DNA form, the CDR3 reads TGTGCCAGCAGTTGGGGACAGGGGGAGACCCAGTACTTC. The chain couples TRBV2 to TRBJ2-5; 10 bases are a match to TRBD1. The CDR3 covers 13 residues. Germline V CDR1 and CDR2: SNHLY, FYNNEI. Trimming at V came to 5 bases and at J to 5 bases, leaving 2 bases not matched to a gene.

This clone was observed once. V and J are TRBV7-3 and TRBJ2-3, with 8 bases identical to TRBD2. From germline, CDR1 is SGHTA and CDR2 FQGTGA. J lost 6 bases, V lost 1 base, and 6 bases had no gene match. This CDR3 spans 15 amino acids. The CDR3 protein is CASSLSGGPLDTQYF. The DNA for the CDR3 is TGTGCCAGCAGCTTAAGCGGGGGGCCTTTGGATACGCAGTATTTT. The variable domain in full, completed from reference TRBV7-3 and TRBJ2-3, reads GAGVSQTPSNKVTEKGKYVELRCDPISGHTALYWYRQSLGQGPEFLIYFQGTGAADDSGLPNDRFFAVRPEGSVSTLKIQRTERGDSAVYLCASSLSGGPLDTQYFGPGTRLTVL.

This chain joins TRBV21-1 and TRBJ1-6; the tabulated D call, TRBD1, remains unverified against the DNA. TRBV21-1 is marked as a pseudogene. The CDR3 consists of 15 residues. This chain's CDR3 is CASSKMNRDNSPLHF. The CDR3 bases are TGTGCCAGCAGCAAAATGAACAGGGATAATTCACCCCTCCACTTT.

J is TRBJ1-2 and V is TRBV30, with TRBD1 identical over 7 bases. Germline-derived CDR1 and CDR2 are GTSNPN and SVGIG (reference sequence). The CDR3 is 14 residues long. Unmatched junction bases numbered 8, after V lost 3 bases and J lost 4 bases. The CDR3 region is CAWSPPGQFYGYTF. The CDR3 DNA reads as TGTGCCTGGAGCCCCCCGGGACAGTTCTATGGCTACACCTTC.

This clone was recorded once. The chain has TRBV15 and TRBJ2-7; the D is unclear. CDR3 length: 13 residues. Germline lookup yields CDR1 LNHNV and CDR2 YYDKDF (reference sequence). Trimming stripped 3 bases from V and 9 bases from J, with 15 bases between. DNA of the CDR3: TGTGCCACCAGCAGTAACCTGGTTAACAGGCAGTACTTC. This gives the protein CATSSNLVNRQYF.

Here the CDR3 DNA reads TGTGCCAGCAGCTTGGTCGGGATAGGTTACGAAAAACTGTTTTTT. Its protein product is CASSLVGIGYEKLFF. V and J are TRBV5-6 and TRBJ1-4; no reliable D call. Germline CDR1 reads SGHDT; CDR2 reads YYEEEE. V was trimmed by 0 bases and J by 8 bases, leaving 14 bases between them. The CDR3 covers 15 residues.

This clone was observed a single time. The DNA of the CDR3 is TGTGCCAGCAGCTATGGGGGCCCGTCTGAAGCTTTCTTT. This translates into CASSYGGPSEAFF. The chain couples TRBV7-3 to TRBJ1-1, with D possibly TRBD1 on 6 matching bases. CDR1 SGHTA and CDR2 FQGTGA come from the germline V gene. Trimming shortened V by 4 bases and J by 6 bases, and 12 bases separated the two germline ends. CDR3 size: 13 residues.

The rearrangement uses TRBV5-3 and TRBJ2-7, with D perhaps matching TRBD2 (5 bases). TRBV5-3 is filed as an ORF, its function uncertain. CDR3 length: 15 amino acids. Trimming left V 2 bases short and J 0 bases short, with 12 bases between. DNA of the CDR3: TGTGCCAGAAGCTTAGGTGGACTTTCCTCCTACGAGCAGTACTTC. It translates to CARSLGGLSSYEQYF.

CDR3 region: CASSYSGGRNTEAFF. In nucleotides, the CDR3 is TGTGCCAGCAGCTATTCAGGCGGGAGGAACACTGAAGCTTTCTTT. The chain is built from TRBV28 and TRBJ1-1; D call uncertain. The CDR3 runs to 15 residues. Germline V lookup: CDR1 MDHEN, CDR2 SYDVKM. The V end was cut by 6 bases, the J end by 1 base, with 15 bases between.

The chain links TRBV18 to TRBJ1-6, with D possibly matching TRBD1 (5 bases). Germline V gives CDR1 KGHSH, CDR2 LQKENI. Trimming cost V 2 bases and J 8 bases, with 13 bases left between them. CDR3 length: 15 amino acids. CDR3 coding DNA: TGTGCCAGCTCACCAACGGGGGATAAGGATTCACCCCTCCACTTT. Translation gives CASSPTGDKDSPLHF.

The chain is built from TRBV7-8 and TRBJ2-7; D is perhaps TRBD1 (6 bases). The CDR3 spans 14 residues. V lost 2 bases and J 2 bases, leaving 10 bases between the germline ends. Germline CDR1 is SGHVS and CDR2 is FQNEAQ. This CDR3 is CASSLQGGTYEQYF. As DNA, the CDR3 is TGTGCCAGCAGCTTACAAGGGGGAACCTACGAGCAGTACTTC.

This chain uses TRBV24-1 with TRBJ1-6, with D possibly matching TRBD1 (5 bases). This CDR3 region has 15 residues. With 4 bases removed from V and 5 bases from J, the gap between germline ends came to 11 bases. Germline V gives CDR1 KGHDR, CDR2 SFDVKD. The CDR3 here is CATSDARQNNSPLHF. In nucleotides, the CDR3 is TGTGCCACCAGTGACGCCCGACAGAATAATTCACCCCTCCACTTT.

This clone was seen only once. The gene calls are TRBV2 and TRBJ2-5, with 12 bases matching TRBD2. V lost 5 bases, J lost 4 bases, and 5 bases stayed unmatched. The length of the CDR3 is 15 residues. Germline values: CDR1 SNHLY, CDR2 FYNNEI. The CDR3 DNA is TGTGCCAGCAGTTGGGCTAGCGGGGGGGGAGAGACCCAGTACTTC. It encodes CASSWASGGGETQYF.

Here the CDR3 reads CASSLRQGTDTQYF. CDR3 nucleotide sequence: TGCGCCAGCAGCTTGCGGCAGGGGACAGATACGCAGTATTTT. V usage is TRBV5-1 and J usage is TRBJ2-3; TRBD1 might be the D (6 bases). Germline values: CDR1 SGHRS, CDR2 YFSETQ. The V and J ends lost 1 base and 3 bases respectively, with 9 bases between them. The CDR3 is 14 residues long.

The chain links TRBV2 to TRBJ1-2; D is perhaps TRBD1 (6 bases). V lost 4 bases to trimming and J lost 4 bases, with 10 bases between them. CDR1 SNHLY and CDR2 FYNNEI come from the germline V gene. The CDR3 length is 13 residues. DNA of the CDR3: TGTGCCAGCAGTGTGAGGGACACCTATGGCTACACCTTC. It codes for CASSVRDTYGYTF. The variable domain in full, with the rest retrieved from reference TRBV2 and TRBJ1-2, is EPEVTQTPSHQVTQMGQEVILRCVPISNHLYFYWYRQILGQKVEFLVSFYNNEISEKSEIFDDQFSVERPDGSNFTLKIRSTKLEDSAMYFCASSVRDTYGYTFGSGTRLTVV.

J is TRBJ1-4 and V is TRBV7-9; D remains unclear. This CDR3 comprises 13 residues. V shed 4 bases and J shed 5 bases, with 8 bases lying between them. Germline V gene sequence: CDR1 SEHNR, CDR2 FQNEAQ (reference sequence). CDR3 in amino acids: CASSSTENEKLFF. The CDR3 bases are TGTGCCAGCAGCTCGACGGAGAATGAAAAACTGTTTTTT. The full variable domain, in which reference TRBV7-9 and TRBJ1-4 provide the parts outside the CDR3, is DTGVSQNPRHKITKRGQNVTFRCDPISEHNRLYWYRQTLGQGPEFLTYFQNEAQLEKSRLLSDRFSAERPKGSFSTLEIQRTEQGDSAMYLCASSSTENEKLFFGSGTQLSVL.

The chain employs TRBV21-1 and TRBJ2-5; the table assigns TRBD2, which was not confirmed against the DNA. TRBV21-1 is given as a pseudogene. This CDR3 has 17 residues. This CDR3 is CASSQIPRGPIQETQYF. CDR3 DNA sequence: TGTGCCAGCAGCCAGATTCCGCGGGGGCCCATCCAAGAGACCCAGTACTTC.

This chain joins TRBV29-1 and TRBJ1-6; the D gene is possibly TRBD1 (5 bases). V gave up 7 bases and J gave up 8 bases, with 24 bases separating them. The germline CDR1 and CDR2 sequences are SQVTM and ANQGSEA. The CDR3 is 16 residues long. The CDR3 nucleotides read TGCAGCGACCCGACAGTGTCCCCACCTATGGATTCACCCCTCCACTTT. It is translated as CSDPTVSPPMDSPLHF.

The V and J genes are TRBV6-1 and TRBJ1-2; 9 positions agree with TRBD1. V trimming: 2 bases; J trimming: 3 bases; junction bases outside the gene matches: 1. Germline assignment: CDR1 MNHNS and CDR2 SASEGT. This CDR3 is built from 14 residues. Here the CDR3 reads CASSEWTGDYGYTF. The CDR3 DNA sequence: TGTGCCAGCAGTGAATGGACAGGGGACTATGGCTACACCTTC.

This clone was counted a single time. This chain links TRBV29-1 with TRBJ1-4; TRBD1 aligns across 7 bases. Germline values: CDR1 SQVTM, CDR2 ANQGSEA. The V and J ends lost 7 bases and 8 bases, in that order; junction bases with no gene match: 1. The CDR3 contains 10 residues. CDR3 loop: CSAGQEKLFF. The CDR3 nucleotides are TGCAGCGCGGGACAGGAAAAACTGTTTTTT.

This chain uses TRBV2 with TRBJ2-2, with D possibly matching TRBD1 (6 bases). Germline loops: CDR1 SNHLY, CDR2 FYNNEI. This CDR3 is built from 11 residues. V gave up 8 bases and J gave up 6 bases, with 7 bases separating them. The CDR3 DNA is TGTGCCAGCCAGGGGTCCGGGGAGCTGTTTTTT. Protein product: CASQGSGELFF. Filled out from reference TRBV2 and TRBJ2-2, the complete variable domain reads EPEVTQTPSHQVTQMGQEVILRCVPISNHLYFYWYRQILGQKVEFLVSFYNNEISEKSEIFDDQFSVERPDGSNFTLKIRSTKLEDSAMYFCASQGSGELFFGEGSRLTVL.